What follows are 11 T cell receptor beta chains derived from one specimen sequenced in a study of CD8+CD57+ T cells in acquired aplastic anemia. By flow cytometry, patients selected for sequencing had shown an expansion of CD8+CD57+ cells. The use of genomic DNA as template underpinned the TCR beta VDJ and CDR3 profiling. MiXCR was run by TCRdb on the reads, yielding one entry per CDR3 protein. The table records 150,000 or so distinct CDR3 sequences, around 48% of them present only once. Sequenced sample: sorted CD4+, CD8+, or CD8+CD57+ T cells (not recorded which) from PBMCs. All receptors come from a human donor with aplastic anemia.

At least ten counts were recorded for this clonotype. J is TRBJ1-5 and V is TRBV20-1; D ambiguous. In germline, CDR1 is DFQATT, CDR2 SNEGSKA (reference sequence). With 6 bases removed from V and 3 bases from J, the gap between germline ends came to 12 bases. This CDR3 has 13 residues. CDR3 sequence reads: CSANTGINQPQHF. In DNA form, the CDR3 reads TGCAGTGCAAACACGGGGATCAATCAGCCCCAGCATTTT.

This clonotype came up many times. V and J are TRBV6-1 and TRBJ1-2; a possible D gene is TRBD1 (6 bases). V dropped 6 bases and J dropped 7 bases, with 18 bases sitting between them. The CDR3 contains 14 residues. From germline, CDR1 is MNHNS and CDR2 SASEGT. CDR3 nucleotides: TGTGCCAGCAGGCCCTCGGGGGCCGGGAGTGGCTACACCTTC. Translating gives CASRPSGAGSGYTF.

This chain connects TRBV7-8 to TRBJ2-5; D may be TRBD1 or TRBD2 (5 bases each). The germline V gene has CDR1 SGHVS and CDR2 FQNEAQ. The CDR3 covers 15 residues. The V end was cut by 1 base, the J end by 5 bases, with 14 bases between. The CDR3 protein is CASSLGSGAGETQYF. In DNA, the CDR3 is TGTGCCAGCAGCTTAGGGTCCGGGGCCGGGGAGACCCAGTACTTC.

CDR3 residues: CSAKGEAAYEQYF. CDR3 nucleotide sequence: TGCAGTGCTAAGGGGGAGGCCGCCTACGAGCAGTACTTC. The chain carries TRBV20-1 and TRBJ2-7; D may correspond to TRBD1 or TRBD2 (6 bases each). Germline assignment: CDR1 DFQATT and CDR2 SNEGSKA (reference sequence). V was shortened by 4 bases and J by 2 bases, with 12 bases between the two germline ends. The CDR3 loop spans 13 amino acids.

This sequence joins TRBV7-9 and TRBJ2-7; 7 bases map to TRBD1. In germline, CDR1 is SEHNR, CDR2 FQNEAQ (reference sequence). This CDR3 has 12 amino acids. V trimming: 5 bases; J trimming: 4 bases; junction bases outside the gene matches: 2. The CDR3 is CASSPDRYEQYF. In nucleotides, the CDR3 is TGTGCCAGCAGCCCGGACAGGTACGAGCAGTACTTC.

This chain links TRBV5-5 with TRBJ2-5, with 8 bases aligning to TRBD2. Germline V gene data show CDR1 as SGHKS and CDR2 as YYEKEE (reference sequence). The junction had 7 bases not matched to a gene; V was cut back by 4 bases and J by 2 bases. The CDR3 contains 15 residues. The CDR3 reads CASSHGTSRQETQYF. The CDR3 bases are TGTGCCAGCAGCCATGGGACTAGTCGGCAAGAGACCCAGTACTTC. Variable domain in full (rest from reference TRBV5-5 and TRBJ2-5): DAGVTQSPTHLIKTRGQQVTLRCSPISGHKSVSWYQQVLGQGPQFIFQYYEKEERGRGNFPDRFSARQFPNYSSELNVNALLLGDSALYLCASSHGTSRQETQYFGPGTRLLVL.

This clonotype appeared a few times. V is TRBV6-1 and J is TRBJ1-1; the D gene is possibly TRBD1 (5 bases). The V gene's germline CDR1 is MNHNS and CDR2 SASEGT. The CDR3 length is 14 residues. V gave up 7 bases and J gave up 1 base, with 13 bases separating them. CDR3 in DNA: TGTGCCAGCACGGGATTGGGGGGGAACACTGAAGCTTTCTTT. As protein: CASTGLGGNTEAFF.

This clonotype was counted at least ten times. This chain uses TRBV19 with TRBJ2-1; 8 bases map to TRBD2. Germline V gene data show CDR1 as LNHDA and CDR2 as SQIVND (reference sequence). J gave up 4 bases and V 4 bases, and 15 bases lay outside the gene matches. The CDR3 runs to 18 residues. The CDR3 is CASSTSILAGGLYNEQFF. CDR3 sequence (DNA): TGTGCCAGTAGTACCTCAATACTGGCGGGAGGCCTATACAATGAGCAGTTCTTC.

CDR3 protein: CAIRGQVESDYGYTF. The CDR3 nucleotides are TGTGCCATCAGGGGACAGGTTGAATCGGACTATGGCTACACCTTC. The gene calls are TRBV10-3 and TRBJ1-2, with 8 bases matching TRBD1. The junction had 9 bases not matched to a gene; V was cut back by 6 bases and J by 3 bases. The CDR3 runs to 15 residues. Germline V CDR1 and CDR2: ENHRY, SYGVKD.

The chain links TRBV6-4 to TRBJ2-1; a possible D gene is TRBD1 (6 bases). Looked up from germline, CDR1 is MRHNA and CDR2 is SNTAGT. The CDR3 is made up of 19 amino acids. Trimming left V 4 bases short and J 0 bases short, with 22 bases between. For the CDR3, the DNA is TGTGCCAGCAGTGGAACTCGAGGGGGACAACTCTTCTCCTACAATGAGCAGTTCTTC. Its translation is CASSGTRGGQLFSYNEQFF.

This clonotype was picked up many times. The gene calls are TRBV7-9 and TRBJ2-3; the D call may be TRBD1 or TRBD2 (6 bases each). This CDR3 spans 15 amino acids. Trimming shortened V by 5 bases and J by 8 bases, and 20 bases separated the two germline ends. Germline V gene data show CDR1 as SEHNR and CDR2 as FQNEAQ (reference sequence). The chain's CDR3 is CASSPSPTGASTQYF. The DNA of the CDR3 is TGTGCCAGCAGCCCGTCGCCGACGGGGGCGAGTACGCAGTATTTT.